The 28 T cell receptor beta chains in this list originate from one sample, sequenced in a study of metastatic and nonmetastatic thyroid tumors. The entire patient cohort was treatment-naive prior to thyroid surgery. With MiXCR, TCRdb reprocessed the PCR reads. The sample holds about 40,000 clones, approximately 13% seen once. The specimen was blood. Every receptor here comes from a female donor with papillary thyroid cancer or a benign thyroid nodule (not recorded which). Some clones in this sample may be carry-over from other donors' samples.

This clone was seen at least ten times. CDR3 in DNA: TGCGCCAGCAGCTTGACCGGGCAGGTTGGAAACACCATATATTTT. Protein product: CASSLTGQVGNTIYF. The V and J genes are TRBV5-1 and TRBJ1-3; D remains unclear. Trimming left V 1 base short and J 3 bases short, with 11 bases between. Germline CDR1 reads SGHRS; CDR2 reads YFSETQ. The CDR3 length is 15 residues.

The sample holds many counts of this clone. The chain recombines TRBV30 with TRBJ1-6, with TRBD1 matching over 9 bases. The CDR3 covers 13 residues. Germline V gene data show CDR1 as GTSNPN and CDR2 as SVGIG (reference sequence). The chain's CDR3 is CASTGGNNSPLHF. The DNA for the CDR3 is TGTGCTTCGACAGGGGGAAATAATTCACCCCTCCACTTT.

This clone ranks as medium-sized. The chain recombines TRBV6-1 with TRBJ2-7, with D tentatively TRBD1 or TRBD2 (5 bases each). CDR3 size: 14 residues. The V gene's germline CDR1 is MNHNS and CDR2 SASEGT. Deletions cut 5 bases from V and 2 bases from J, with 13 bases between. CDR3 sequence: CASSTGTGTYEQYF. In DNA, the CDR3 is TGTGCCAGCAGTACCGGGACGGGAACCTACGAGCAGTACTTC.

There are many counts of this clone. V and J are TRBV2 and TRBJ2-2; D call uncertain. The CDR3 is 12 amino acids. Germline values: CDR1 SNHLY, CDR2 FYNNEI. V lost 5 bases, J lost 4 bases, and 5 bases lay in between. The CDR3 DNA reads as TGTGCCAGCAGTCCGTTCACCGGGGAGCTGTTTTTT. Protein product: CASSPFTGELFF.

This clone was picked up many times. This sequence joins TRBV24-1 and TRBJ2-5; D is unresolved. With 3 bases removed from V and 7 bases from J, the gap between germline ends came to 17 bases. The CDR3 consists of 15 residues. Germline assignment: CDR1 KGHDR and CDR2 SFDVKD. In DNA form, the CDR3 reads TGTGCCACCAGTGATGCCCGGGCCCCGGACGGGACCCAGTACTTC. This sequence encodes CATSDARAPDGTQYF.

This clone has a count of ten or more. The rearrangement joins TRBV11-2 to TRBJ2-3; 10 nucleotides match TRBD2. Unmatched junction bases numbered 3, after V lost 5 bases and J lost 1 base. The CDR3 has 15 residues. In germline, CDR1 is SGHAT, CDR2 FQNNGV. CDR3 in amino acids: CASSQSGRGTDTQYF. The CDR3 DNA reads TGTGCCAGCAGCCAAAGCGGGAGGGGCACAGATACGCAGTATTTT.

This clone was picked up a small number of times. The junction shows a germline mismatch at one end, possibly a read error. The chain recombines TRBV10-3 with TRBJ2-2; the D is unclear. From germline, CDR1 is ENHRY and CDR2 SYGVKD. This CDR3 spans 14 amino acids. CDR3: CAIRERDDTGELFF. The CDR3 DNA reads TGTGCCATCCGTGAGCGAGACGACACCGGGGAGCTGTTTTTT.

This clone has ten or more counts. This chain links TRBV18 with TRBJ1-4, with TRBD1 identical over 9 bases. Germline CDR1 is KGHSH and CDR2 is LQKENI. Trimming removed 8 bases from V and 2 bases from J; junction bases left unmatched: 9. The CDR3 has 16 residues. CDR3 nucleotide sequence: TGTGCCAGCACCAGACAGGGGGGAAAGACTAATGAAAAACTGTTTTTT. This translates into CASTRQGGKTNEKLFF.

This clone appeared many times. This chain connects TRBV29-1 to TRBJ1-1, with TRBD1 identical over 11 bases. This CDR3 comprises 13 residues. V dropped 7 bases and J dropped 3; count of bases not matched to a gene: 4. Germline V gives CDR1 SQVTM, CDR2 ANQGSEA. CDR3 coding DNA: TGCAGCGCCAGGGACAGGGGGGACACTGAAGCTTTCTTT. It encodes CSARDRGDTEAFF.

By sample fraction, this clone is medium-sized (0.01 to 0.1%). J is TRBJ2-2 and V is TRBV6-1, with 7 positions matching TRBD1. This CDR3 has 16 amino acids. Germline lookup yields CDR1 MNHNS and CDR2 SASEGT. The trim removed 2 bases at V and 4 bases at J, leaving 7 bases unmatched. The CDR3 DNA reads TGTGCCAGCAGTGAAATAGGGACAGCCTTCACCGGGGAGCTGTTTTTT. Residues: CASSEIGTAFTGELFF.

This clone was seen at least ten times. The chain joins TRBV6-1 to TRBJ1-4, with TRBD1 matching 10 bases. From germline, CDR1 is MNHNS and CDR2 SASEGT. V trimming: 7 bases; J trimming: 8 bases; junction bases outside the gene matches: 16. The CDR3 runs to 17 residues. The CDR3 sequence: CASIPGQGSLSGEKLFF. CDR3 bases: TGTGCCAGCATTCCGGGACAGGGGTCCTTATCGGGGGAAAAACTGTTTTTT.

This clone appeared a few times. This sample includes further DNA sequences coding for the same CDR3. The chain joins TRBV18 to TRBJ2-3, with 14 bases aligning to TRBD2. Per the germline V gene, CDR1 is KGHSH and CDR2 is LQKENI. V trimming: 2 bases; J trimming: 3 bases; junction bases outside the gene matches: 16. The CDR3 runs 21 residues. As DNA, the CDR3 is TGTGCCAGCTCACCATCAGGGACTAGCGGGAGCCACTCAGGGGCTACAGATACGCAGTATTTT. Translation gives CASSPSGTSGSHSGATDTQYF.

This clone is termed medium-sized. The chain has TRBV27 and TRBJ1-6; D is undetermined. CDR1 and CDR2 from the germline V gene are MNHEY and SMNVEV (reference sequence). Trimming took 3 bases from V and 4 from J, leaving 4 bases between them. The CDR3 runs to 13 residues. In nucleotides, the CDR3 is TGTGCCAGCAGTTTCTCATATAATTCACCCCTCCACTTT. This sequence encodes CASSFSYNSPLHF.

This clone showed up many times. The V gene is TRBV15, the J gene TRBJ2-5; D possibly uses TRBD1 or TRBD2 (5 bases each). V lost 3 bases to trimming and J lost 5 bases, with 10 bases between them. Germline V lookup: CDR1 LNHNV, CDR2 YYDKDF (reference sequence). The CDR3 totals 13 residues. CDR3 sequence: CATSRGVGETQYF. CDR3 nucleotides: TGTGCCACCAGCAGGGGGGTGGGGGAGACCCAGTACTTC.

There are many counts of this clone. The chain uses TRBV3-1 and TRBJ1-3; D is uncertain. Germline loops: CDR1 LGHDT, CDR2 YNNKEL (reference sequence). V lost 1 base, J lost 4 bases, and 5 bases lay in between. The CDR3 length is 13 residues. The CDR3 DNA follows: TGTGCCAGCAGCCAAGGACCCGGAAACACCATATATTTT. The encoded protein is CASSQGPGNTIYF.

This clone was seen many times. The chain employs TRBV6-6 and TRBJ2-5, with 7 bases fitting TRBD2. Germline values: CDR1 MNHNY, CDR2 SVGAGI (reference sequence). This CDR3 region has 15 residues. V was clipped by 2 bases and J by 5 bases; unmatched bases: 8. CDR3 coding DNA: TGTGCCAGCAGTTACGAGGGACTACAACAGGAGACCCAGTACTTC. Its translation: CASSYEGLQQETQYF.

With respect to this clone: Germline and junction disagree at one end, which may indicate a read error. In DNA form, the CDR3 reads TGCGCCAACAGCCCGGACAGCCACAATCAGCCGCAGCATTTT. It codes for CANSPDSHNQPQHF. The chain combines TRBV5-1 with TRBJ1-5, with D possibly being TRBD1 (6 bases). This CDR3 contains 14 residues. Germline assignment: CDR1 SGHRS and CDR2 YFSETQ.

This clone has a count of ten or more. V is TRBV30 and J is TRBJ2-2, with 9 bases fitting TRBD2. V gave up 1 base and J gave up 6 bases; unmatched junction bases: 6. The CDR3 spans 15 residues. The germline gives CDR1 GTSNPN, CDR2 SVGIG (reference sequence). CDR3 region: CAWSEVAGEAGELFF. Here the CDR3 DNA reads TGTGCCTGGAGTGAGGTAGCGGGAGAGGCCGGGGAGCTGTTTTTT.

This clone showed up many times. V usage is TRBV7-8 and J usage is TRBJ1-3; D is undetermined. From germline, CDR1 is SGHVS and CDR2 FQNEAQ. This CDR3 comprises 15 residues. The germline V and J ends were trimmed by 3 bases and 0 bases, with 9 bases remaining between them. The CDR3 DNA follows: TGTGCCAGCAGCTTGGGCCCAAGCTCTGGAAACACCATATATTTT. Amino acid sequence: CASSLGPSSGNTIYF.

This clone is medium-sized (0.01 to 0.1%) within its sample. The V gene is TRBV12-3 or TRBV12-4, the J gene TRBJ1-2; 9 bases align to TRBD1. The CDR3 spans 13 residues. Losses at the gene ends were 4 bases for V and 4 bases for J; bases not matched to a gene: 1. The CDR3 loop is CASSWGQGYGYTF. The CDR3 bases are TGTGCCAGCAGTTGGGGACAGGGCTATGGCTACACCTTC.

Concerning this clone: Possible read error: a much larger clone is one base away. Other nucleotide sequences in the sample specify the same CDR3. The V and J genes are TRBV14 and TRBJ2-7; D perhaps matches TRBD1 (6 bases). Germline V CDR1 and CDR2: SGHDN, FVKESK. The CDR3 totals 16 residues. Written as DNA, the CDR3 is TGCGCCAGCAGCCACCTACAGGGACACAGCACCTACGAGCAGTACTTC. This sequence encodes CASSHLQGHSTYEQYF. Together with reference TRBV14 and TRBJ2-7, the CDR3 gives the full variable domain: EAGVTQFPSHSVIEKGQTVTLRCDPISGHDNLYWYRRVMGKEIKFLLHFVKESKQDESGMPNNRFLAERTGGTYSTLKVQPAELEDSGVYFCASSHLQGHSTYEQYFGPGTRLTVT.

This clone was detected ten times or more. This chain connects TRBV24-1 to TRBJ2-7; 12 nucleotides align to TRBD2. Germline V lookup: CDR1 KGHDR, CDR2 SFDVKD. This CDR3 has 15 residues. CDR3 sequence reads: CACPELAGGPYEQYF. CDR3 bases: TGTGCTTGCCCAGAGCTAGCGGGAGGGCCCTACGAGCAGTACTTC.

This clone has ten or more counts. V and J are TRBV2 and TRBJ1-1; the D gene is possibly TRBD1 (5 bases). This CDR3 spans 13 amino acids. Trimming shortened V by 11 bases and J by 5 bases, and 18 bases separated the two germline ends. Germline V CDR1 and CDR2: SNHLY, FYNNEI. The DNA of the CDR3 is TGTGCCGGAGTTCAGGGAACGAGGACTGAAGCTTTCTTT. It is translated as CAGVQGTRTEAFF. The whole variable domain, remainder taken from reference TRBV2 and TRBJ1-1, is EPEVTQTPSHQVTQMGQEVILRCVPISNHLYFYWYRQILGQKVEFLVSFYNNEISEKSEIFDDQFSVERPDGSNFTLKIRSTKLEDSAMYFCAGVQGTRTEAFFGQGTRLTVV.

This clone was detected many times. This rearrangement joins TRBV7-3 to TRBJ2-3; TRBD2 might be the D (5 bases). Trimming stripped 2 bases from V and 2 bases from J, with 8 bases between. CDR1 SGHTA and CDR2 FQGTGA come from the germline V gene. There are 14 residues in the CDR3. The CDR3 coding sequence is TGTGCCAGCAGCTTAGACTATAACACAGATACGCAGTATTTT. Translating gives CASSLDYNTDTQYF.

This clone came up many times. The rearrangement links TRBV28 to TRBJ1-4, with D possibly matching TRBD1 (6 bases). Germline lookup yields CDR1 MDHEN and CDR2 SYDVKM. The CDR3 runs to 14 residues. With 10 bases removed from V and 7 bases from J, the gap between germline ends came to 19 bases. The CDR3 protein is CATGQFKRGEKLFF. In DNA, the CDR3 is TGTGCCACCGGACAGTTCAAGAGGGGTGAAAAACTGTTTTTT.

As regards this clone: At one boundary the junction diverges from the germline segment, which might be a read error. CDR3 loop: CASSSGTDNTGAFF. In nucleotides, the CDR3 is TGTGCCAGCAGTTCCGGGACAGATAACACTGGAGCTTTCTTT. The J gene is TRBJ1-1, the V gene TRBV12-3 or TRBV12-4; 7 bases map to TRBD1. The CDR3 is 14 amino acids.

This clone was picked up many times. The chain couples TRBV20-1 to TRBJ2-3; tentatively, D is TRBD1 or TRBD2 (5 bases each). CDR1 and CDR2 (germline): DFQATT, SNEGSKA (reference sequence). V was cut by 5 bases and J by 3 bases, with 33 bases left in between. The CDR3 contains 20 residues. In DNA, the CDR3 is TGCAGTGCTGATTCCGGGACGTACGGCCCTGAACCCGGGATTACAGATACGCAGTATTTT. Translated, it gives CSADSGTYGPEPGITDTQYF.

The chain has TRBV20-1 and TRBJ1-2; no clear D gene. Germline loops: CDR1 DFQATT, CDR2 SNEGSKA (reference sequence). The CDR3 is 11 residues long. Trimming shortened V by 5 bases and J by 3 bases, and 7 bases separated the two germline ends. As DNA, the CDR3 is TGCAGTGCTCAGGTTGACTATGGCTACACCTTC. Amino acid sequence: CSAQVDYGYTF.